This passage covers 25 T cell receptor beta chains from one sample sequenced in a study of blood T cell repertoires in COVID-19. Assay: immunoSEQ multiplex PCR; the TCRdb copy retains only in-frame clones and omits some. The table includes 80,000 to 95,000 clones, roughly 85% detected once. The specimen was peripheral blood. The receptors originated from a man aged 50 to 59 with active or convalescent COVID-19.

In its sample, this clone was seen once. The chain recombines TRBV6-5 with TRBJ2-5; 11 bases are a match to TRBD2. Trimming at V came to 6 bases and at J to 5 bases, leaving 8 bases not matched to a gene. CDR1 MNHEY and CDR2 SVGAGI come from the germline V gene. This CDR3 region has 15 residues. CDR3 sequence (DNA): TGTGCCAGCAGCAATCTAGCGGGGGGCGGCGAGACCCAGTACTTC. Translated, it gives CASSNLAGGGETQYF.

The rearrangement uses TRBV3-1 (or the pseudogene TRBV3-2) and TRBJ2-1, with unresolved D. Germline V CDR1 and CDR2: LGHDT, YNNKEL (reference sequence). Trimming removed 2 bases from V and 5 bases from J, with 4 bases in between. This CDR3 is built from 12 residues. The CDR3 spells CASSQIDNEQFF. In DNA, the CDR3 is TGTGCCAGCAGCCAAATCGACAATGAGCAGTTCTTC.

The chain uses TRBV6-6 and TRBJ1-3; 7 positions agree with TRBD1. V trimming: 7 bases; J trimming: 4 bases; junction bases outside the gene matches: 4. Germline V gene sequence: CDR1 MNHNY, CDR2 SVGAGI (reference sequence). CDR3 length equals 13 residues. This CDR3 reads CASTQTGGNTIYF. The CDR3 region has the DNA TGTGCCAGCACCCAGACAGGGGGAAACACCATATATTTT.

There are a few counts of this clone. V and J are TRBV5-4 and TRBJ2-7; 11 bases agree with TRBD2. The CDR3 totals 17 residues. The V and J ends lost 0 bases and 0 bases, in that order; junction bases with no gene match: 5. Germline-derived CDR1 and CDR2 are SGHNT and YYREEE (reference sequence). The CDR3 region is CASSLGLAGPSSYEQYF. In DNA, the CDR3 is TGTGCCAGCAGCTTGGGACTAGCGGGACCAAGCTCCTACGAGCAGTACTTC.

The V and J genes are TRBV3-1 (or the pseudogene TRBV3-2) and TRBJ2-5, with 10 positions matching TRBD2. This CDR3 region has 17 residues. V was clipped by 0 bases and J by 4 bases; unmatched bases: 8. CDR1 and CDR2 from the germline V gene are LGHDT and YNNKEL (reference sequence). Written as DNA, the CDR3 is TGTGCCAGCAGCCAAGAATGGGCTAGCGGGAGAGTAGAGACCCAGTACTTC. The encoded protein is CASSQEWASGRVETQYF.

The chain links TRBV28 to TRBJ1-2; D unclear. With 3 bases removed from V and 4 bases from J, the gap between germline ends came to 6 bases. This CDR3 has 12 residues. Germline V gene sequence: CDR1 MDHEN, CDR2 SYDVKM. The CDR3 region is CASSFLAYGYTF. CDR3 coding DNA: TGTGCCAGCAGTTTCCTGGCCTATGGCTACACCTTC.

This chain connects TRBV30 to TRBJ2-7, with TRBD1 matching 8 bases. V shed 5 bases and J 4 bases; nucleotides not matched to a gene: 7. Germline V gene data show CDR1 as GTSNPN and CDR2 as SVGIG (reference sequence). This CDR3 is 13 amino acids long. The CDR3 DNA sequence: TGTGCCTGGTCCCCGGGACAGGTGTACGAGCAGTACTTC. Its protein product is CAWSPGQVYEQYF.

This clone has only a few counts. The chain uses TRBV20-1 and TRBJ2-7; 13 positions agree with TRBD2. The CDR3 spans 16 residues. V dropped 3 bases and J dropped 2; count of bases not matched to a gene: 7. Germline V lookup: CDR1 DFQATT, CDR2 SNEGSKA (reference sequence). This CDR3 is CSASTGLAGRAYEQYF. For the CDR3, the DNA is TGCAGTGCTAGTACGGGACTAGCGGGGAGAGCCTACGAGCAGTACTTC.

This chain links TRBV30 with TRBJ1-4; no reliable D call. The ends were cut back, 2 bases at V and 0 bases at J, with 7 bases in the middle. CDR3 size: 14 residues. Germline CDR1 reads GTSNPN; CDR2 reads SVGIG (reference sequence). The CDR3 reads CAWSKQATNEKLFF. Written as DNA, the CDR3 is TGTGCCTGGAGTAAGCAGGCAACTAATGAAAAACTGTTTTTT.

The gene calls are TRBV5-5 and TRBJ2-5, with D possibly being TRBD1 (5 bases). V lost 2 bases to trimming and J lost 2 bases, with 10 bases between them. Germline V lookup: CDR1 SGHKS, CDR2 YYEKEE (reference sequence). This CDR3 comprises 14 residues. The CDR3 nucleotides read TGTGCCAGCAGCTTTCCCGGACAACAAGAGACCCAGTACTTC. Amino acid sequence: CASSFPGQQETQYF.

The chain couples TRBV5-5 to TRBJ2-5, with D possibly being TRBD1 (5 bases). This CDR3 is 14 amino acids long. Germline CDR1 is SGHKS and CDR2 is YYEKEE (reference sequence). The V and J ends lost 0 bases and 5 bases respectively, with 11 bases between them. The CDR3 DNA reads TGTGCCAGCAGCTTGGAGGGGCCCCCGGAGACCCAGTACTTC. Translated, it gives CASSLEGPPETQYF.

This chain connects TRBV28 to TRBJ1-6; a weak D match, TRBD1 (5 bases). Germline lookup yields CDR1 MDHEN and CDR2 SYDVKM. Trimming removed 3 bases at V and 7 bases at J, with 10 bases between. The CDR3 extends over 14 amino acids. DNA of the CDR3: TGTGCCAGCAGTTTTTCCTGGACAAATTCACCCCTCCACTTT. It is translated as CASSFSWTNSPLHF.

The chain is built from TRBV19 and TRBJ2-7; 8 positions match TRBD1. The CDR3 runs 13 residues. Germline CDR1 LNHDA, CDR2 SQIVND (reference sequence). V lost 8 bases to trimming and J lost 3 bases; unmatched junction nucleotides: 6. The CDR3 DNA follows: TGTGCCAGTTCCCGGGACAGGTTCTACGAGCAGTACTTC. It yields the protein CASSRDRFYEQYF.

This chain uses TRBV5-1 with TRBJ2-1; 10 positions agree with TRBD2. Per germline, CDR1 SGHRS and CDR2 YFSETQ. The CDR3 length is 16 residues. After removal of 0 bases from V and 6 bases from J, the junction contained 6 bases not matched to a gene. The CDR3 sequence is CASSLVASGSFNEQFF. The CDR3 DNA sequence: TGCGCCAGCAGCTTGGTCGCTAGCGGGAGTTTCAATGAGCAGTTCTTC.

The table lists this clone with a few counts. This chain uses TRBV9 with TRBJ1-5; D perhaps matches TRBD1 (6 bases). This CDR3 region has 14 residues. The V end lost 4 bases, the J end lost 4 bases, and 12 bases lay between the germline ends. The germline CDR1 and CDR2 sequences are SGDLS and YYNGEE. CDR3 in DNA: TGTGCCAGCAGCTCGGGGACAACGAATCAGCCCCAGCATTTT. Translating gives CASSSGTTNQPQHF. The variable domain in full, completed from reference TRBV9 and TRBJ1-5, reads DSGVTQTPKHLITATGQRVTLRCSPRSGDLSVYWYQQSLDQGLQFLIQYYNGEERAKGNILERFSAQQFPDLHSELNLSSLELGDSALYFCASSSGTTNQPQHFGDGTRLSIL.

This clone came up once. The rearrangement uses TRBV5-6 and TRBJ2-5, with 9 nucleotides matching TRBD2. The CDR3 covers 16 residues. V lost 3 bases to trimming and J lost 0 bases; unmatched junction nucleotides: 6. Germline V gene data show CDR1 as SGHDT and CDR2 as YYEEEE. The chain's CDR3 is CASSSVLAGDQETQYF. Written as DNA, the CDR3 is TGTGCCAGCAGCTCGGTACTAGCGGGCGACCAAGAGACCCAGTACTTC.

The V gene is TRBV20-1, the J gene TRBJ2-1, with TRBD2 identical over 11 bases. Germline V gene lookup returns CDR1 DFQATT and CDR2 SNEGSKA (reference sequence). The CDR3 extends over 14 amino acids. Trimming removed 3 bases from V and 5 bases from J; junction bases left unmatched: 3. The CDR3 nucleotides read TGCAGTGCTAGTTGGACTAGCGGGCACAATGAGCAGTTCTTC. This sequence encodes CSASWTSGHNEQFF.

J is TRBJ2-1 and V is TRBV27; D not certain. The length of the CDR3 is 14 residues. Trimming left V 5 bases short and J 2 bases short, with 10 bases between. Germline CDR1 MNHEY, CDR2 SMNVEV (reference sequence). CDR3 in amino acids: CASSPSPAYNEQFF. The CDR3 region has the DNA TGTGCCAGCAGTCCCAGTCCTGCCTACAATGAGCAGTTCTTC.

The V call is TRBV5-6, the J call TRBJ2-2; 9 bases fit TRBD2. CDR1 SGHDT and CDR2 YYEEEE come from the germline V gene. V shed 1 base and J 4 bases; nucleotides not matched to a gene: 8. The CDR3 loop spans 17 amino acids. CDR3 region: CASSLLAGGPGTGELFF. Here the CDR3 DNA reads TGTGCCAGCAGCTTGCTTGCGGGAGGGCCCGGCACCGGGGAGCTGTTTTTT. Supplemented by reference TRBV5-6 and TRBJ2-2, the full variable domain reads DAGVTQSPTHLIKTRGQQVTLRCSPKSGHDTVSWYQQALGQGPQFIFQYYEEEERQRGNFPDRFSGHQFPNYSSELNVNALLLGDSALYLCASSLLAGGPGTGELFFGEGSRLTVL.

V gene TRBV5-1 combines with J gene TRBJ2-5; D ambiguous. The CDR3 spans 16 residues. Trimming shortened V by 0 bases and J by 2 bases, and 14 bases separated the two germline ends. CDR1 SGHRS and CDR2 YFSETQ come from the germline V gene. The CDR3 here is CASSLAMVASQETQYF. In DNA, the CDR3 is TGCGCCAGCAGCTTGGCCATGGTAGCTTCTCAAGAGACCCAGTACTTC. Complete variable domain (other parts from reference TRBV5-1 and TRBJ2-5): KAGVTQTPRYLIKTRGQQVTLSCSPISGHRSVSWYQQTPGQGLQFLFEYFSETQRNKGNFPGRFSGRQFSNSRSEMNVSTLELGDSALYLCASSLAMVASQETQYFGPGTRLLVL.

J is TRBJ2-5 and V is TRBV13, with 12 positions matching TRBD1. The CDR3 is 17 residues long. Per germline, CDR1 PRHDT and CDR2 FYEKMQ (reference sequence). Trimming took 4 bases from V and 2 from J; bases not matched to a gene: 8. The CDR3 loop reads CASSSRDRGLGQETQYF. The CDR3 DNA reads TGTGCCAGCAGCTCCCGGGACAGGGGGCTGGGTCAAGAGACCCAGTACTTC.

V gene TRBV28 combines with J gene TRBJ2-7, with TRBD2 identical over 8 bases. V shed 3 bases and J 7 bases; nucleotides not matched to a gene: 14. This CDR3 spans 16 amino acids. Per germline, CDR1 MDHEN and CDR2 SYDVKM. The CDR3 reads CASSLLETSGSREQYF. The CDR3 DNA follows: TGTGCCAGCAGTTTGTTAGAGACCAGCGGGAGCCGTGAGCAGTACTTC.

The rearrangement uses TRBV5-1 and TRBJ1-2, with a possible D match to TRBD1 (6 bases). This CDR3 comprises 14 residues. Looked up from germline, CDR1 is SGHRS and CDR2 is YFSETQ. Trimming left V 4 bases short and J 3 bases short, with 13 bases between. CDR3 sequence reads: CASSPGGRDYGYTF. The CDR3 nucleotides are TGCGCCAGCAGCCCGGGGGGCAGGGACTATGGCTACACCTTC.

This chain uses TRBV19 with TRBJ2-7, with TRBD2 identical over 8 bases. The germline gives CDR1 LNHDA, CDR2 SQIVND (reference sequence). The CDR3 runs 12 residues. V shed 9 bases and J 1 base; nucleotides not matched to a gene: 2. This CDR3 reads CASGGASYEQYF. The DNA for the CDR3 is TGTGCCAGCGGGGGGGCATCCTACGAGCAGTACTTC.

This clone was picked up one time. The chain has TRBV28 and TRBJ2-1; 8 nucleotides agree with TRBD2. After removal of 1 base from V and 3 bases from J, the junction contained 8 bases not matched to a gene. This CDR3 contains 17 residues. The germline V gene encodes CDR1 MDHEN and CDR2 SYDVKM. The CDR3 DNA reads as TGTGCCAGCAGTTTATCCGATTTTAGCGGGGTCTACAATGAGCAGTTCTTC. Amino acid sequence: CASSLSDFSGVYNEQFF.